The source of this T cell receptor (beta chain) is a study of blood T cell repertoires in COVID-19. In the study overall: PBMCs, B-cell-depleted T cells, or T cells were the source of the cDNA or gDNA that made up the material.

Patients at the Seattle site were enrolled during active infection and followed longitudinally. In the original workflow: Nucleated cell counts were estimated from reference gene primer amplification. Sequencing used immunoSEQ multiplex PCR; TCRdb keeps in-frame clones, though not all of them. The V and J calls and clone size are taken from that table; D and trimming were inferred from the DNA. Of roughly 570,000 clones in the sample, around 90% were seen once. After removal of 6 bases from V and 4 bases from J, the junction contained 5 bases not matched to a gene. There are 13 residues in the CDR3. From germline, CDR1 is MNHEY and CDR2 SMNVEV (reference sequence).

Specimen: peripheral blood. This chain connects TRBV27 to TRBJ2-7; TRBD1 aligns across 8 bases. The sequence was obtained from a woman between 45 and 60 years old with COVID-19, enrolled during active disease. The CDR3 loop reads CASSRTGWYEQYF. The CDR3 DNA reads as TGTGCCAGCAGCCGGACAGGGTGGTACGAGCAGTACTTC.